This entry lists 17 T cell receptor beta chains sequenced from one sample in a study of cytomegalovirus exposure and HLA in healthy donors. Researchers ran the PCR with 60 Vbeta and 13 Jbeta primers. The table came from immunoSEQ multiplex PCR; TCRdb's copy has only in-frame clones and leaves some out. Of roughly 200,000 clones listed, around three quarters are singletons. The sequenced material came from PBMCs. These receptors were collected from a woman aged 40 to 50 in good health and CMV-seronegative.

A word on this clone: This same CDR3 is encoded by further DNA sequences in the sample. The chain is built from TRBV5-1 and TRBJ2-1, with 8 bases fitting TRBD1. J was trimmed by 7 bases and V by 5 bases; bases with no gene match: 8. Germline V gene sequence: CDR1 SGHRS, CDR2 YFSETQ. This CDR3 contains 14 residues. The CDR3 nucleotides read TGCGCCAGCAGTACCGGACAGGGTGGGAATGAGCAGTTCTTC. Its translation: CASSTGQGGNEQFF.

V is TRBV5-1 and J is TRBJ2-1, with 9 positions matching TRBD1. The length of the CDR3 is 17 residues. J was trimmed by 4 bases and V by 4 bases; bases with no gene match: 12. Germline CDR1 is SGHRS and CDR2 is YFSETQ. The CDR3 here is CASSERPGQGYYNEQFF. In DNA, the CDR3 is TGCGCCAGCAGCGAACGACCGGGACAGGGCTATTACAATGAGCAGTTCTTC.

V is TRBV13 and J is TRBJ2-3, with D hard to call. Trimming removed 0 bases from V and 6 bases from J, with 4 bases in between. This CDR3 contains 12 residues. Germline CDR1 and CDR2: PRHDT and FYEKMQ (reference sequence). The CDR3 DNA reads as TGTGCCAGCAGCTTAGGCGGGGATACGCAGTATTTT. It is translated as CASSLGGDTQYF. Together with reference TRBV13 and TRBJ2-3, the CDR3 gives the full variable domain: AAGVIQSPRHLIKEKRETATLKCYPIPRHDTVYWYQQGPGQDPQFLISFYEKMQSDKGSIPDRFSAQQFSDYHSELNMSSLELGDSALYFCASSLGGDTQYFGPGTRLTVL.

This chain uses TRBV18 with TRBJ1-1, with 7 positions matching TRBD1. This CDR3 contains 15 residues. CDR1 and CDR2 (germline): KGHSH, LQKENI. Germline trimming cut 0 bases from V and 0 bases from J; bases unmatched to any gene: 1. CDR3 region: CASSPPTGLNTEAFF. CDR3 sequence (DNA): TGTGCCAGCTCACCACCGACAGGGCTGAACACTGAAGCTTTCTTT.

The V and J genes are TRBV5-1 and TRBJ2-3; 7 bases map to TRBD2. V lost 0 bases to trimming and J lost 3 bases; unmatched junction nucleotides: 4. The CDR3 contains 15 residues. The germline CDR1 and CDR2 sequences are SGHRS and YFSETQ. The CDR3 region is CASSLDAGVTDTQYF. The CDR3 DNA sequence: TGCGCCAGCAGCTTGGATGCGGGGGTAACAGATACGCAGTATTTT.

The chain is built from TRBV5-1 and TRBJ1-2, with 9 bases that match TRBD1. J gave up 4 bases and V 6 bases, and 7 bases lay outside the gene matches. This CDR3 is built from 14 residues. Germline-derived CDR1 and CDR2 are SGHRS and YFSETQ. Here the CDR3 DNA reads TGCGCCAGCACCCAGGACAGGGGACTCTATGGCTACACCTTC. Translation gives CASTQDRGLYGYTF.

The CDR3 here is CASSVDPGGCGYTF. CDR3 DNA sequence: TGTGCCAGCAGCGTAGACCCAGGGGGCTGCGGCTACACCTTC. V usage is TRBV9 and J usage is TRBJ1-2; TRBD1 matches at 8 bases. V shed 0 bases and J 8 bases; nucleotides not matched to a gene: 6. This CDR3 has 14 residues. Germline CDR1 and CDR2: SGDLS and YYNGEE.

J is TRBJ2-7 and V is TRBV7-8; 9 nucleotides line up with TRBD1. This CDR3 has 16 amino acids. The V segment lost 2 bases and the J segment 2 bases; nucleotides outside the gene matches: 7. CDR1 and CDR2 from the germline V gene are SGHVS and FQNEAQ. CDR3 nucleotide sequence: TGTGCCAGCAGCTTACCCCCGGACAGGGGCCCCTACGAGCAGTACTTC. Amino acids: CASSLPPDRGPYEQYF.

The rearrangement links TRBV5-5 to TRBJ2-1; TRBD2 is a possible D gene (6 bases). Trimming shortened V by 0 bases and J by 5 bases, and 15 bases separated the two germline ends. The CDR3 runs to 16 residues. Per the germline V gene, CDR1 is SGHKS and CDR2 is YYEKEE (reference sequence). CDR3 protein: CASSLEVRERHNEQFF. Written as DNA, the CDR3 is TGTGCCAGCAGCTTGGAGGTACGGGAGAGGCACAATGAGCAGTTCTTC.

V is TRBV19 and J is TRBJ2-7; 9 bases line up with TRBD1. The germline V gene has CDR1 LNHDA and CDR2 SQIVND (reference sequence). There are 14 residues in the CDR3. V gave up 3 bases and J gave up 6 bases; unmatched junction bases: 6. CDR3 nucleotide sequence: TGTGCCAGTAGTATCGAACCGACAGGGGGCGAGCAGTACTTC. Protein: CASSIEPTGGEQYF.

The chain employs TRBV7-2 and TRBJ2-1, with TRBD2 matching over 7 bases. V lost 5 bases and J lost 0; bases outside the gene matches: 16. Germline lookup yields CDR1 SGHTA and CDR2 FQGNSA. The CDR3 runs 19 residues. CDR3 bases: TGTGCCAGCAGCCCCGGGTTAGCGGGCTCCTATAGCTCCTACAATGAGCAGTTCTTC. Its protein is CASSPGLAGSYSSYNEQFF.

The chain recombines TRBV9 with TRBJ1-2; D remains unclear. Trimming removed 1 base at V and 4 bases at J, with 5 bases between. The CDR3 length is 12 residues. The germline CDR1 and CDR2 sequences are SGDLS and YYNGEE. The CDR3 reads CASSVNGYGYTF. As DNA, the CDR3 is TGTGCCAGCAGCGTAAACGGCTATGGCTACACCTTC.

This clone was detected only a few times. The rearrangement uses TRBV6-5 and TRBJ1-1, with a possible D match to TRBD1 (5 bases). V lost 6 bases and J lost 7, with 12 bases in between. The CDR3 length is 12 residues. Germline-derived CDR1 and CDR2 are MNHEY and SVGAGI. CDR3 loop: CASSPDSLEAFF. The CDR3 region has the DNA TGTGCCAGCAGCCCCGACAGCCTTGAAGCTTTCTTT.

The chain joins TRBV15 to TRBJ1-5, with D tentatively TRBD1 (5 bases). Germline values: CDR1 LNHNV, CDR2 YYDKDF (reference sequence). Trimming cost V 0 bases and J 12 bases, with 15 bases left between them. This CDR3 region has 14 residues. The CDR3 DNA is TGTGCCACCAGCAGAGATCGGACAAAGGAGTACCAGCATTTT. Its translation is CATSRDRTKEYQHF.

The rearrangement uses TRBV10-3 and TRBJ2-5, with TRBD2 matching 8 bases. Trimming removed 10 bases from V and 5 bases from J; junction bases left unmatched: 6. The germline CDR1 and CDR2 sequences are ENHRY and SYGVKD. CDR3 length: 12 residues. CDR3 DNA: TGTGCCACCCGGGGGGGTGAGGAGACCCAGTACTTC. It codes for CATRGGEETQYF.

The V call is TRBV30, the J call TRBJ1-6, with no clear D. The CDR3 has 11 amino acids. The germline gives CDR1 GTSNPN, CDR2 SVGIG (reference sequence). The germline V and J ends were trimmed by 7 bases and 7 bases, with 8 bases remaining between them. CDR3 region: CASDNNSPLHF. In DNA, the CDR3 is TGTGCCTCAGACAACAATTCACCCCTCCACTTT.

This clone has just a few counts. The chain links TRBV2 to TRBJ1-6; D unclear. Trimming removed 5 bases from V and 10 bases from J, with 9 bases in between. This CDR3 region has 12 residues. CDR1 is SNHLY, CDR2 FYNNEI, per germline. This chain's CDR3 is CASSHSGSPLHF. The CDR3 DNA sequence: TGTGCCAGCAGTCACAGTGGCTCACCCCTCCACTTT.